This is a list of T cell receptor beta chains from one sample in a study of identical twins. Using its own MiXCR run on the 5' RACE reads, TCRdb lists one record per CDR3 protein. This table holds hundreds of thousands of distinct CDR3 sequences, 6.5% to 9.5% found once. Another study also made use of these data, one on yellow fever vaccine responses in identical twins.

The sequencing input was memory (CD45RO+) T cells sorted from blood. The receptor source for this set is a woman in her late teens or twenties in good health. Both conserved end residues are part of each CDR3. Each record gives: D gene, J gene, clone size, V gene, CDR3 DNA, CDR3 protein. D genes are given only for firm matches. A clone size is listed for some rows: how often the clone was seen (once, few, many), or a class if it is expanded.

>-|TRBJ2-6|many|TRBV5-1
TGCGCCAGCAGGCACACAGTCCGCTCTGGGGCCAACGTCCTGACTTTC
CASRHTVRSGANVLTF
>-|TRBJ2-3|few|TRBV15
TGTGCCACCAGCAGAGATGTGGCAGATACGCAGTATTTT
CATSRDVADTQYF
>-|TRBJ2-1|few|TRBV3-1
TGTGCCAGCAGCCGACAGAGGGACTTCCCCTACAATGAGCAGTTCTTC
CASSRQRDFPYNEQFF
>-|TRBJ2-1|-|TRBV5-6
TGTGCCAGCAGCTTGGAGGTTCGGGATGAGCAGTTCTTC
CASSLEVRDEQFF
>-|TRBJ1-1|-|TRBV10-3
TGTGCCGCCAGGGACACGGAGAACACTGAAGCTTTCTTT
CAARDTENTEAFF
>-|TRBJ2-7|-|TRBV6-1
TGTGCCAGCAGTGAAGGGGATGTCGGCGAGCAGTACTTC
CASSEGDVGEQYF
>-|TRBJ2-2|-|TRBV3-1
TGTGCCAGCAGCCAAGTTCTGGGGGCGAACACCGGGGAGCTGTTTTTT
CASSQVLGANTGELFF
>TRBD2|TRBJ2-3|few|TRBV10-3
TGTGCCATCAGTTCCAGCGGGGGAGAGGCAGATACGCAGTATTTT
CAISSSGGEADTQYF
>-|TRBJ2-6|few|TRBV7-2
TGTGCCAGCAGCTTAGCAGGGTCCACATTCTCTGGGGCCAACGTCCTGACTTTC
CASSLAGSTFSGANVLTF
>-|TRBJ1-5|-|TRBV5-4
TGTGCCAGCAGCTTTCAAGGAGGCGATCAGCCCCAGCATTTT
CASSFQGGDQPQHF
>-|TRBJ2-2|-|TRBV6-2/TRBV6-3
TGTGCCAGCAGTTACGCGGGAAAGGACACCGGGGAGCTGTTTTTT
CASSYAGKDTGELFF
>TRBD2|TRBJ2-1|-|TRBV3-1
TGTGCCAGCAGCCAAGGAGGACTAGCGTGGTTGGATGAGCAGTTCTTC
CASSQGGLAWLDEQFF
>-|TRBJ2-1|-|TRBV20-1
TGCAGTGCTAGAATGCTGGGGGTTGGGAATGAGCAGTTCTTC
CSARMLGVGNEQFF
>-|TRBJ2-5|-|TRBV6-1
TGTGCCAGCACCCTGGGACGGGGAAGCCAAGAGACCCAGTACTTC
CASTLGRGSQETQYF
>TRBD2|TRBJ2-1|few|TRBV7-2
TGTGCCAGCAGCCCCAGTCCCGGGACTAGCGGTGAGCAGTTCTTC
CASSPSPGTSGEQFF
>-|TRBJ2-3|many|TRBV5-1
TGCGCCAGCGCTCTGGTTCCGGTTACTAGCACAGATACGCAGTATTTT
CASALVPVTSTDTQYF
>-|TRBJ1-1|few|TRBV7-6
TGTGCCAGCAGCCGTGTAGAGACGGTGAACACTGAAGCTTTCTTT
CASSRVETVNTEAFF
>TRBD2|TRBJ2-1|-|TRBV7-3
TGTGCCAGCAGTTTTAGCGGGAGAGGCGAGCAGTTCTTC
CASSFSGRGEQFF
>TRBD2|TRBJ2-1|-|TRBV11-2
TGTGCCAGCAGCACCCGAGTAGCGGGAGACTACAATGAGCAGTTCTTC
CASSTRVAGDYNEQFF
>-|TRBJ1-2|-|TRBV5-1
TGCGCCAGCAGCTCGGAGGGAAACTATGGCTACACCTTC
CASSSEGNYGYTF
>-|TRBJ1-5|few|TRBV2
TGTGCCAGCAGATCGGACAGCCTACCAGGGCCCCAGCATTTT
CASRSDSLPGPQHF
>-|TRBJ2-1|-|TRBV7-2
TGTGCCAGCAGCCTATCTTGGGCGGGTTACAATGAGCAGTTCTTC
CASSLSWAGYNEQFF
>-|TRBJ2-6|-|TRBV11-2
TGTGCCAGCAGCTCTAGGGGGGCGACTAAGATGAGCTCTGGGGCCAACGTCCTGACTTTC
CASSSRGATKMSSGANVLTF
>-|TRBJ2-7|-|TRBV7-6
TGTGCCAGCAGCTTAGTACCCCCGGGGCTAACCTACGAGCAGTACTTC
CASSLVPPGLTYEQYF
>-|TRBJ2-3|many|TRBV5-1
TGCGCCAGCAGCTTGAGCTTAACTAGCACAGATACGCAGTATTTT
CASSLSLTSTDTQYF
>TRBD2|TRBJ2-5|many|TRBV25-1
TGTGCCAGCAGAGGGGCGGGGGGGCAAGAGACCCAGTACTTC
CASRGAGGQETQYF
>TRBD2|TRBJ2-1|many|TRBV3-1
TGTGCCAGCAGCAAGGCGGGGGGCAATGAGCAGTTCTTC
CASSKAGGNEQFF
>-|TRBJ1-6|-|TRBV7-2
TGTGCCAGCAGCTCAGGACTCTTCTATAATTCACCCCTCCACTTT
CASSSGLFYNSPLHF
>TRBD2|TRBJ2-3|-|TRBV15
TGTGCCACCAAACTAGCGGGAGCCGAGGGGGCTGATACGCAGTATTTT
CATKLAGAEGADTQYF
>-|TRBJ1-2|few|TRBV6-5
TGTGCCAGCAGTTACACGTTTACCTCATTTAACTATGGCTACACCTTC
CASSYTFTSFNYGYTF
>TRBD2|TRBJ2-3|many|TRBV13
TGTGCCAGCAGCTTAGGCCGTGGCGGGAGAAGCACAGATACGCAGTATTTT
CASSLGRGGRSTDTQYF
>-|TRBJ2-5|many|TRBV7-9
TGTGCCAGCAGCCCCGACGAGGGATCAAGTACTACCCAGTACTTC
CASSPDEGSSTTQYF
>-|TRBJ2-1|-|TRBV19
TGTGCCAGTAGGCCCGACTCAAATATGTACAATGAGCAGTTCTTC
CASRPDSNMYNEQFF
>TRBD2|TRBJ2-5|once|TRBV5-4
TGTGCCAGCAGTGGGGGACCTAGCGGAGGACAAGAGACCCAGTACTTC
CASSGGPSGGQETQYF
>TRBD2|TRBJ2-5|few|TRBV3-1
TGTGCCAGCAGCTGGACTAGCGGGAGAGAGACCCAGTACTTC
CASSWTSGRETQYF
>TRBD2|TRBJ2-5|many|TRBV12-3/TRBV12-4
TGTGCCAGCAGTTTTGGACTAGCGGGGGTGGAGACCCAGTACTTC
CASSFGLAGVETQYF
>TRBD1|TRBJ1-5|few|TRBV3-1
TGTGCCAGCAGCCAAGCCACCGGGACAGGGGGCCCGGGTGGCAATCAGCCCCAGCATTTT
CASSQATGTGGPGGNQPQHF
>TRBD2|TRBJ2-1|few|TRBV27
TGTGCCAGCAGTTTATCGTACCTGGCCAGCGGGAGAGGCAATGAGCAGTTCTTC
CASSLSYLASGRGNEQFF
>-|TRBJ1-6|few|TRBV20-1
TGCAGTGCTAGAGATTCGGAGAATAATTCACCCCTCCACTTT
CSARDSENNSPLHF
>TRBD1|TRBJ1-4|-|TRBV6-1
TGTGCCAGCAGTCAGACAGGGGGCTTTTCTGAAAAACTGTTTTTT
CASSQTGGFSEKLFF
>-|TRBJ2-1|-|TRBV14
TGTGCCAGCAGCTTCCCATTCAATGAGCAGTTCTTC
CASSFPFNEQFF
>TRBD2|TRBJ2-1|many|TRBV12-3/TRBV12-4
TGTGCCAGCAGTGCTACCGGGACTAGCGGGCCTTTTAATGAGCAGTTCTTC
CASSATGTSGPFNEQFF
>TRBD1|TRBJ1-2|many|TRBV11-2
TGTGCCAGCAGCTTAGGCAATTACAGGGGATATGGCTACACCTTC
CASSLGNYRGYGYTF
>-|TRBJ2-3|few|TRBV11-1
TGTGCCAGCAGCTTAGAGGTGTCCAATACGCAGTATTTT
CASSLEVSNTQYF
>-|TRBJ1-5|many|TRBV28
TGTGCCACCGGAGGGGGGGGGGCGGCTCAGCCCCAGCATTTT
CATGGGGAAQPQHF
>-|TRBJ1-2|-|TRBV6-5
TGTGCCAGCAGTTACGTGCAGGGCCTACCTAGAGGCTACACCTTC
CASSYVQGLPRGYTF
>-|TRBJ2-3|few|TRBV20-1
TGCAGTGCTCCCGGGCCGCCTCTGTGGGATACGCAGTATTTT
CSAPGPPLWDTQYF